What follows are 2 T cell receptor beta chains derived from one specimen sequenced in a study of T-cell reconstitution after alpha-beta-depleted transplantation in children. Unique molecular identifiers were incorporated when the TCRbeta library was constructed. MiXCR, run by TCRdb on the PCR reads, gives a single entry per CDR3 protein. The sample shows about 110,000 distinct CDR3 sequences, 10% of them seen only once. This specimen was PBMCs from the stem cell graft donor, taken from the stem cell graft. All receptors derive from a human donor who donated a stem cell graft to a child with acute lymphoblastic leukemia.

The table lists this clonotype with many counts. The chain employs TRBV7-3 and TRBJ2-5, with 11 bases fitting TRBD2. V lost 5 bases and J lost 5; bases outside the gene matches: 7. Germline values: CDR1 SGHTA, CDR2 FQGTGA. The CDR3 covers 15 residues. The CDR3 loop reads CASSISGRASETQYF. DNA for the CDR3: TGTGCCAGCAGCATTAGCGGGAGGGCCAGTGAGACCCAGTACTTC.

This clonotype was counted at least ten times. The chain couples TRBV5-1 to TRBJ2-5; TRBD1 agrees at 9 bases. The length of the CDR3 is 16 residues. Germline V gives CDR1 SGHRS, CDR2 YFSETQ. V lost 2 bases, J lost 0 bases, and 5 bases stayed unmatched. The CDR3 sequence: CASSFWDRADQETQYF. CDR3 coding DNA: TGCGCCAGCAGCTTCTGGGACAGGGCCGACCAAGAGACCCAGTACTTC.